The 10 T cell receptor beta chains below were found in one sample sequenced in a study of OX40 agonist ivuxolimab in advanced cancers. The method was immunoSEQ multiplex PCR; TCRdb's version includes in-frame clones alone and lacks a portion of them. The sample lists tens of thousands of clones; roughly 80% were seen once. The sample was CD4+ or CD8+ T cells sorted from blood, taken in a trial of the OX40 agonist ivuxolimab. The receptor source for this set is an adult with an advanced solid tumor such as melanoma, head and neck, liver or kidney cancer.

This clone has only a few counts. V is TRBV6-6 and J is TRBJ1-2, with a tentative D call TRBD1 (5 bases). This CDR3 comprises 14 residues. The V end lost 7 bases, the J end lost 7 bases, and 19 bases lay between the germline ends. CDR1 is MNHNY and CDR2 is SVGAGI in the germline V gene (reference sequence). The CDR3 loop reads CASIGGTYSSGYTF. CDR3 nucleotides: TGTGCCAGCATCGGCGGGACTTATTCATCTGGCTACACCTTC.

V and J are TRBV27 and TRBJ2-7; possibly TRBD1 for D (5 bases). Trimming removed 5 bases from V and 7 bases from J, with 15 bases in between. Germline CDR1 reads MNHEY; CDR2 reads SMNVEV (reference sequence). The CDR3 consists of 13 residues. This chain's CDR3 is CASSPGPPWEQYF. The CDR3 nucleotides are TGTGCCAGCAGTCCAGGGCCCCCTTGGGAGCAGTACTTC.

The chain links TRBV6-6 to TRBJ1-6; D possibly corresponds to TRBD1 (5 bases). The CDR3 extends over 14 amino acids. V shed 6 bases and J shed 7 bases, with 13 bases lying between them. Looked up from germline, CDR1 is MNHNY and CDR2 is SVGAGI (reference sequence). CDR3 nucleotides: TGTGCCAGCAGGATCCGGGACCCAAATTCACCCCTCCACTTT. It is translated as CASRIRDPNSPLHF.

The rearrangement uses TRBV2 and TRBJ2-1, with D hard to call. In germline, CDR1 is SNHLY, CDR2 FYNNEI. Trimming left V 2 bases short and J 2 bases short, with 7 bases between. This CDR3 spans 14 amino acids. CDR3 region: CASSERLPYNEQFF. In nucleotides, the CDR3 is TGTGCCAGCAGTGAAAGGTTGCCCTACAATGAGCAGTTCTTC.

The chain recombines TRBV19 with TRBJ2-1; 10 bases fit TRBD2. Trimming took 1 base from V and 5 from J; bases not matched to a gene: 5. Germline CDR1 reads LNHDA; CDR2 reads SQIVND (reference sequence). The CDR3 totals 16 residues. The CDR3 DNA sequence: TGTGCCAGTAGTATAGTCGGGCTAGCGGGAGACAATGAGCAGTTCTTC. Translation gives CASSIVGLAGDNEQFF.

CDR3 coding DNA: TGCGCCAGCAGCCACCCTCTTAAGGGGGCAGGCTATGGCTACACCTTC. Translation gives CASSHPLKGAGYGYTF. The genes are TRBV4-1 and TRBJ1-2, with 7 bases lining up with TRBD1. J was trimmed by 4 bases and V by 3 bases; bases with no gene match: 11. The CDR3 totals 16 residues. Germline loops: CDR1 MGHRA, CDR2 YSYEKL.

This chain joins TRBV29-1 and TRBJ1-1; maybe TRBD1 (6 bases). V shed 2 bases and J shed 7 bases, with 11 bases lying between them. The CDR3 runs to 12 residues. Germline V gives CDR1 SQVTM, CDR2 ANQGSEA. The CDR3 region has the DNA TGCAGCGTTGAAACCCAGGGGTTTGAAGCTTTCTTT. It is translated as CSVETQGFEAFF.

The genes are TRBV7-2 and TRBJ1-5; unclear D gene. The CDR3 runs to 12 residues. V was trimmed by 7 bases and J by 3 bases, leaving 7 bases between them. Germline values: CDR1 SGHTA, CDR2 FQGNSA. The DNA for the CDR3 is TGTGCCAGCAAACTGTACAATCAGCCCCAGCATTTT. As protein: CASKLYNQPQHF.

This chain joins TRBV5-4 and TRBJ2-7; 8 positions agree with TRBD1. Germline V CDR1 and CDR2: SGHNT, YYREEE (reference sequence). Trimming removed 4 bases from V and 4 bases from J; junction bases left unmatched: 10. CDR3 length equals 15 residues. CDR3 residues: CASSGSRTGTYEQYF. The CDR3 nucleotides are TGTGCCAGCAGCGGGTCCCGGACAGGGACGTACGAGCAGTACTTC.

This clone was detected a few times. The DNA of the CDR3 is TGTGCCAGCAGCTTATCGGCAGGGGAGGACCAGCCCCAGCATTTT. Residues: CASSLSAGEDQPQHF. The chain recombines TRBV7-9 with TRBJ1-5, with D perhaps TRBD1 (6 bases). V was shortened by 2 bases and J by 7 bases, with 15 bases between the two germline ends. CDR3 length: 15 residues. Germline CDR1 SEHNR, CDR2 FQNEAQ (reference sequence).